The sequence of this T cell receptor (beta chain) was determined in a study of blood T cell repertoires in COVID-19 (dated by TCRdb to 2018 to 2020). Broadly, across the study: Collaborator samples came from the United States, Italy and Spain and covered acute and convalescent phases of COVID-19. The material from the prospective study consisted of cDNA or gDNA derived from T cells, B-cell-depleted T cells, or PBMCs. Subjects who had been exposed to COVID-19, were actively infected with it, or had recovered from it provided the deeply sampled blood TCRbeta repertoires that made up the dataset. A freely available public database, intended as a resource for researchers studying the immune response to SARS-CoV-2, is where the repertoires were released. The samples were drawn from the first 160 participants of the ongoing ImmuneRACE study and from over 950 subjects provided by 6 global collaborators. A de-identified subject ID, COVID-19 status, age in years and sex were almost always included in the sample metadata. Where HLA class I and class II types were available, the types were taken from metadata supplied by the sample provider, not from assay-based typing. The paper as a whole reports these results and caveats: The quantity of clinical and demographic metadata differed by source and by participant and was supplied without curation.

A word on this clone: It has no known antigen specificity. It is unclear where the CDR3 begins or ends on the DNA, so no DNA is shown, and the CDR3 is as TCRdb lists it.

As encoded in the germline V gene, CDR1 is SNHLY while CDR2 is FYNNEI. The CDR3 contains 12 residues, cysteine and phenylalanine counted. In the prospective study, participants were about 18 to 89 years old, resided in fewer than 25 geographic areas of the United States, and were enrolled through a virtual design. To assign participants to cohorts, the prospective study relied on clinical history that participants themselves reported in a screening survey and a study questionnaire. For ImmuneRACE Cohort 3, a participant was defined as recovered based on two consecutive negative NP/OP PCR tests, clearance by a healthcare professional, or resolution of symptoms. In the prospective study, whole blood, serum and a nasopharyngeal or oropharyngeal swab were collected from each participant by mobile phlebotomists. Additional blood draws and questionnaires over an approximately 2-month period could optionally be provided by prospective study participants. Prospective study blood samples were shipped either frozen or at room temperature before DNA extraction.

TCRbeta CDR3 regions were amplified from genomic DNA using the immunoSEQ Assay, a bias-controlled multiplex PCR. On the authors' methods: The number of nucleated cells in each sample was estimated by amplification of reference gene primers within the assay. To quantify the absolute abundance of each unique TCRbeta CDR3 rearrangement, sequence reads were collapsed and filtered. Productive Simpson clonality was computed per sample as the square root of Simpson's diversity index over productive rearrangements. TCRdb stores this immuneACCESS table with in-frame sequences only. Part of the clones is absent; in the studies checked, under half of the shortfall reflects unresolved V genes, and no reason is known for the rest. For V, J and clone size, that table is used; D and trimming come from the DNA. Present in this sample are under 200,000 clones, under 90% of which were seen just once. The ten largest clones take up roughly 18% of the sample.

The chain is encoded by TRBV2 joined to TRBJ1-1; the D call TRBD1 from the table was never checked on the DNA. Sequenced: PBMCs or T cells enriched from blood (not recorded which). The TCR comes from a man aged 55-75 years who had recovered from COVID-19. For the CDR3, the sequence is CASRFGQGTIFF.